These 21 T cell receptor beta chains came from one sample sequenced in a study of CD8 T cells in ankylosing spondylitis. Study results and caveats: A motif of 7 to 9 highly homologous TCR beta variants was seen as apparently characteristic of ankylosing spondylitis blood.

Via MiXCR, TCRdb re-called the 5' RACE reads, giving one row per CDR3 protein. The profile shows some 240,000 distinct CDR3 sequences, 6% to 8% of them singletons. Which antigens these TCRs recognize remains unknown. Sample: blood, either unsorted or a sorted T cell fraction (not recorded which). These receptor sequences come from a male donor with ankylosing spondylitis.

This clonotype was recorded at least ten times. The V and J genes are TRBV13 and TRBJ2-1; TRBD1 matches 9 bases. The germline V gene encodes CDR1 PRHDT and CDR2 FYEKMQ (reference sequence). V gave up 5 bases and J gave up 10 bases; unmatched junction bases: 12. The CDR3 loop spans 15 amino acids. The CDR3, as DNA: TGTGCCAGCAGCCCTGGACAGGGGTTTGTAGAAGAGCAGTTCTTC. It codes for CASSPGQGFVEEQFF.

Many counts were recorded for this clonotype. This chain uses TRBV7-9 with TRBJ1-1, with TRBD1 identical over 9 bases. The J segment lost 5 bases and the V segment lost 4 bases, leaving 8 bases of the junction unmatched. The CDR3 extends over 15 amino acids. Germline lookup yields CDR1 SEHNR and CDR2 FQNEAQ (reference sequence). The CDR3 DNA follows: TGTGCCAGCAGCTCCCGGGACAGGGTTGGAACTGAAGCTTTCTTT. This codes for CASSSRDRVGTEAFF.

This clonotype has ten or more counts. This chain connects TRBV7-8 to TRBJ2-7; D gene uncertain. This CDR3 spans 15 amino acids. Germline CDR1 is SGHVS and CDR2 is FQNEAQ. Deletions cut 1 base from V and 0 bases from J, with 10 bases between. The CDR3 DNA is TGTGCCAGCAGCTTAGGTCAGCCTATCTCCTACGAGCAGTACTTC. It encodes CASSLGQPISYEQYF. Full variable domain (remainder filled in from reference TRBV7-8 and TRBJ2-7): GAGVSQSPRYKVAKRGQDVALRCDPISGHVSLFWYQQALGQGPEFLTYFQNEAQLDKSGLPSDRFFAERPEGSVSTLKIQRTQQEDSAVYLCASSLGQPISYEQYFGPGTRLTVT.

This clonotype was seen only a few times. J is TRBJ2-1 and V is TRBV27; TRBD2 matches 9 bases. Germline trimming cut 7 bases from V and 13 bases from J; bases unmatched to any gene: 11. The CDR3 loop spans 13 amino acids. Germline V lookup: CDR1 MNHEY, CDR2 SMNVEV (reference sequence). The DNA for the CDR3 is TGTGCCAGCACCATGCTTGGGACTAGCCGTCAGTTCTTC. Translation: CASTMLGTSRQFF.

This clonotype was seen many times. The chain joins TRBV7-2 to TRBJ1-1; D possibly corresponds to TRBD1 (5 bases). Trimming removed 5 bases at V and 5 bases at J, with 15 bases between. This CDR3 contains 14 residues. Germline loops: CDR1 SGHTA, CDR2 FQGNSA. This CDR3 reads CASSRGSRGTEAFF. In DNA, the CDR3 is TGTGCCAGCAGCCGGGGGAGCCGGGGAACTGAAGCTTTCTTT.

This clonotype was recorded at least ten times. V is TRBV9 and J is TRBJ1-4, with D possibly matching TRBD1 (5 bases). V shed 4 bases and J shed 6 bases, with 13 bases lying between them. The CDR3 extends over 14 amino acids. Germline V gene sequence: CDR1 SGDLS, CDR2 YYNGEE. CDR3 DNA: TGTGCCAGCAGCCCGGGACCGCTAGATGAAAAACTGTTTTTT. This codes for CASSPGPLDEKLFF.

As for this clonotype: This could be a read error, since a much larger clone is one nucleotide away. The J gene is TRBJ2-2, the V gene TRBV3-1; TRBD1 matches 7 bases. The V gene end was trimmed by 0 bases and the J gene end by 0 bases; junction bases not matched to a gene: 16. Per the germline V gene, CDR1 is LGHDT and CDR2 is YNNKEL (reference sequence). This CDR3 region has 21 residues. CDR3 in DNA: TGTGCCAGCAGCCAAGACACCACCGGGACAGAGGATAACCCGAACACCGGGGAGCTGTTTTTT. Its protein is CASSQDTTGTEDNPNTGELFF.

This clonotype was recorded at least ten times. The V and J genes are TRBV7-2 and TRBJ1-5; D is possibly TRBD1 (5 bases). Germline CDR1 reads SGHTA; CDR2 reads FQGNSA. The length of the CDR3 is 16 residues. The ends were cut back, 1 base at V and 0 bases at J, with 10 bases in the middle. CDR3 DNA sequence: TGTGCCAGCAGCTTAGATGGGGCGGTTAGCAATCAGCCCCAGCATTTT. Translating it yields CASSLDGAVSNQPQHF.

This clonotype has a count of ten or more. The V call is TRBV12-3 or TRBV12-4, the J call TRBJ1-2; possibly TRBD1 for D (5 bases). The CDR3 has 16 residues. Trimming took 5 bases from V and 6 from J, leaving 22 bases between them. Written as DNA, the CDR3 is TGTGCCAGCAGTCTCACCCGACAGCTCCATGTCGATGGCTACACCTTC. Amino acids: CASSLTRQLHVDGYTF.

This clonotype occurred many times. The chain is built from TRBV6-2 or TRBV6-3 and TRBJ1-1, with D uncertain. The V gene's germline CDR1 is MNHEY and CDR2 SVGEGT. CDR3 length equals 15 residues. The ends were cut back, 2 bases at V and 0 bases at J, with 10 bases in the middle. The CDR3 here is CASSYGLGVNTEAFF. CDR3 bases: TGTGCCAGCAGTTACGGGCTCGGGGTGAACACTGAAGCTTTCTTT.

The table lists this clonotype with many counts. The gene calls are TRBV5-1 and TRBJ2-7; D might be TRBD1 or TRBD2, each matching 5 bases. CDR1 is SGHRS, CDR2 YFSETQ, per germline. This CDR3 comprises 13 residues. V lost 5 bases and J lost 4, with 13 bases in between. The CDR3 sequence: CASRTGAGYEQYF. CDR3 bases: TGCGCCAGCAGGACCGGGGCCGGATACGAGCAGTACTTC.

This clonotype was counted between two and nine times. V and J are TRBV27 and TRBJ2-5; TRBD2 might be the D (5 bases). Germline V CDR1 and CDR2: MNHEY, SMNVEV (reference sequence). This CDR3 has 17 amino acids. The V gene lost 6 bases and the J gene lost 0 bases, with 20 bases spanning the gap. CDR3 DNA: TGTGCCAGCAGCCGAGTGGGAGACACCCGGTACCAAGAGACCCAGTACTTC. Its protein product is CASSRVGDTRYQETQYF.

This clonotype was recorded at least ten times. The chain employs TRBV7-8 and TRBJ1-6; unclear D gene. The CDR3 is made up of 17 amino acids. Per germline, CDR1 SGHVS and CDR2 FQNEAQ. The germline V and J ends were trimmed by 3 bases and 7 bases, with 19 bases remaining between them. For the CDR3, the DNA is TGTGCCAGCAGCTTGGGAGCGGTGGTGGATAGAAATTCACCCCTCCACTTT. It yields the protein CASSLGAVVDRNSPLHF.

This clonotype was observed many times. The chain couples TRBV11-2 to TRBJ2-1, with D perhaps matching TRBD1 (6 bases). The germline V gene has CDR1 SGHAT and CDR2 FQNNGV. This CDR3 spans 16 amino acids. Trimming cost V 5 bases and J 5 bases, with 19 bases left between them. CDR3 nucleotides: TGTGCCAGCAGCCCTAGACGTGGGGGCCGAGACAATGAGCAGTTCTTC. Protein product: CASSPRRGGRDNEQFF.

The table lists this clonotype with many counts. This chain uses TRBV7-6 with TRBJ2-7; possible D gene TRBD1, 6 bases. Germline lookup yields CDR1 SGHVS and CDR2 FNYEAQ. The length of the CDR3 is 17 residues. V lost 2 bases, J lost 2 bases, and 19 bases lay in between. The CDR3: CASSLSSEGDLTYEQYF. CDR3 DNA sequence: TGTGCCAGCAGCTTAAGTTCCGAGGGGGATCTAACCTACGAGCAGTACTTC. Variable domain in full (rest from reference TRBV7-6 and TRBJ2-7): GAGVSQSPRYKVTKRGQDVALRCDPISGHVSLYWYRQALGQGPEFLTYFNYEAQQDKSGLPNDRFSAERPEGSISTLTIQRTEQRDSAMYRCASSLSSEGDLTYEQYFGPGTRLTVT.

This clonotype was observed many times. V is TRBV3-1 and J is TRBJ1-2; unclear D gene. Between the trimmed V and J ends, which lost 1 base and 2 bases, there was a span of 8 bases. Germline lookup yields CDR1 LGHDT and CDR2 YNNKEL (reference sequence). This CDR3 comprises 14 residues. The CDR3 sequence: CASSQGQSNYGYTF. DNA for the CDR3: TGTGCCAGCAGCCAAGGGCAGTCGAACTATGGCTACACCTTC. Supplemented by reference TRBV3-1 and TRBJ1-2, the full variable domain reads DTAVSQTPKYLVTQMGNDKSIKCEQNLGHDTMYWYKQDSKKFLKIMFSYNNKELIINETVPNRFSPKSPDKAHLNLHINSLELGDSAVYFCASSQGQSNYGYTFGSGTRLTVV.

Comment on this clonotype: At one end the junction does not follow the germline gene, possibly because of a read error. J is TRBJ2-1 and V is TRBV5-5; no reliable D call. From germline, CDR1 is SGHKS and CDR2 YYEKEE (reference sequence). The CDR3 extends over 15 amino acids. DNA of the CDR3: TGTGCCAGCAGCTTGCAGATGGCGGTTTACAATGAGCAGTCCTTC. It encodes CASSLQMAVYNEQSF.

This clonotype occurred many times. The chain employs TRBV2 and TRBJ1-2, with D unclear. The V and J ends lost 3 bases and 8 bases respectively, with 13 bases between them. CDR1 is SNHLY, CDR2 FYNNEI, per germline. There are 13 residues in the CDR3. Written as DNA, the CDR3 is TGTGCCAGCAGTGATGATCGAGTGGAAGGCTACACCTTC. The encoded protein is CASSDDRVEGYTF.

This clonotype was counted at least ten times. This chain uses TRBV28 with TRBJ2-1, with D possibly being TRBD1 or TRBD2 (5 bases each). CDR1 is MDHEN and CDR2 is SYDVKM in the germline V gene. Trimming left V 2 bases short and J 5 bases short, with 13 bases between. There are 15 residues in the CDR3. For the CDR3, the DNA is TGTGCCAGCAGTTTAGGGGGACCGCCGAACAATGAGCAGTTCTTC. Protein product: CASSLGGPPNNEQFF.

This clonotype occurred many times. The CDR3 DNA reads TGTGCCAGCAGCTCCGGGACAGGGGGAACCACTGAAGCTTTCTTT. It specifies CASSSGTGGTTEAFF. The chain combines TRBV6-1 with TRBJ1-1, with 11 bases fitting TRBD1. The CDR3 totals 15 residues. The germline CDR1 and CDR2 sequences are MNHNS and SASEGT. V shed 6 bases and J 4 bases; nucleotides not matched to a gene: 7.

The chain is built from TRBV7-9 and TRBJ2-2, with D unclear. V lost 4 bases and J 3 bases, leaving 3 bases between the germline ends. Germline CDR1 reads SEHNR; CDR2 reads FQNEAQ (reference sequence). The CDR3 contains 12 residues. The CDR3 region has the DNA TGTGCCAGCAGCTCCGACACCGGGGAGCTGTTTTTT. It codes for CASSSDTGELFF.